The 10 T cell receptor beta chains below come from one sample, sequenced in a study of radiation and T cells in renal cell carcinoma (dated by TCRdb to between 2020 and 2021). According to the study, the label for this sample's time point signals: baseline pretreatment blood. The meaning of the sample's treatment or condition label: 15 Gy SBRT to primary tumor, nephrectomy 4 weeks later. To prepare the library, the immunoSEQ multiplex PCR assay was applied. Imported from immuneACCESS, the table was reduced by TCRdb to in-frame sequences with V and J called. These copies leave out some clones; in studies compared against another copy, an unresolved V gene accounts for under half, and the cause of the remainder is not known. Within this sample are tens of thousands of clones, with roughly four fifths of them counted one time only. Of the sample, about 31% is held by the ten largest clones. The input for sequencing was blood, taken from a patient whose treatment included radiotherapy and nephrectomy. The source of these receptors is a woman in her seventies with renal cell carcinoma.

CDR3 in amino acids: CASSIGGGLRTEAFF. The CDR3 region has the DNA TGTGCCAGTAGTATCGGTGGGGGCCTGAGGACTGAAGCTTTCTTT. The genes are TRBV19 and TRBJ1-1; D perhaps matches TRBD1 (6 bases). CDR3 length: 15 residues. V shed 3 bases and J shed 5 bases, with 16 bases lying between them. The germline V gene has CDR1 LNHDA and CDR2 SQIVND (reference sequence).

The V gene is TRBV6-5, the J gene TRBJ1-4, with D tentatively TRBD1 (5 bases). Germline V gene data show CDR1 as MNHEY and CDR2 as SVGAGI. The CDR3 is 14 residues long. The V end was cut by 6 bases, the J end by 0 bases, with 8 bases between. CDR3 DNA sequence: TGTGCCAGCAGGGGACTAGCAACTAATGAAAAACTGTTTTTT. It translates to CASRGLATNEKLFF.

The rearrangement uses TRBV4-3 and TRBJ2-2, with a tentative D call TRBD1 (6 bases). V lost 4 bases and J lost 6, with 15 bases in between. Looked up from germline, CDR1 is LGHNA and CDR2 is YSLEER. This CDR3 region has 15 residues. This CDR3 reads CASSPQGRGPGELFF. The DNA of the CDR3 is TGCGCCAGCAGCCCCCAGGGGAGAGGGCCCGGGGAGCTGTTTTTT.

The CDR3 DNA reads TGCGCCAGCAGCTTGGGGACAGGGACTCAGCCCCAGCATTTT. Its translation is CASSLGTGTQPQHF. The chain combines TRBV5-1 with TRBJ1-5, with 8 bases matching TRBD1. Germline V gene sequence: CDR1 SGHRS, CDR2 YFSETQ. The CDR3 has 14 amino acids. J lost 6 bases, V lost 0 bases, and 2 bases had no gene match.

The chain uses TRBV7-6 and TRBJ1-2; D possibly corresponds to TRBD1 (6 bases). The V gene lost 1 base and the J gene lost 4 bases, with 13 bases spanning the gap. There are 15 residues in the CDR3. The germline V gene has CDR1 SGHVS and CDR2 FNYEAQ. The CDR3 DNA reads as TGTGCCAGCAGCTTAGTCTCGGGGGGCAGCTATGGCTACACCTTC. As protein: CASSLVSGGSYGYTF.

This chain links TRBV19 with TRBJ1-4; D is possibly TRBD1 (5 bases). V was clipped by 1 base and J by 8 bases, with 11 bases between them. The germline V gene encodes CDR1 LNHDA and CDR2 SQIVND (reference sequence). The CDR3 consists of 14 residues. The CDR3 DNA reads TGTGCCAGTAGTATAGGAGGTGGGGACGAAAAACTGTTTTTT. This gives the protein CASSIGGGDEKLFF.

As concerns this clone: The germline gene is not matched at one end of the junction; a read error may be the cause. The sample holds other DNA sequences that translate to the same CDR3. The chain couples TRBV7-2 to TRBJ2-2; a weak D match, TRBD1 (6 bases). From germline, CDR1 is SGHTA and CDR2 FQGNSA. There are 15 residues in the CDR3. Here the CDR3 reads CASSSRGGVPGELFF. The CDR3 region has the DNA TGTGCTAGCAGCTCCCGAGGGGGAGTGCCCGGGGAGCTGTTTTTT.

The V call is TRBV5-1, the J call TRBJ1-2; 9 bases line up with TRBD1. Germline loops: CDR1 SGHRS, CDR2 YFSETQ. The CDR3 sequence is 15 residues long. With V trimmed by 1 base and J by 7 bases, 8 bases remained unmatched. The CDR3 region has the DNA TGCGCCAGCAGCTTGTATCGGACAGGGGACAGTGGCTACACCTTC. Its protein product is CASSLYRTGDSGYTF. Using reference TRBV5-1 and TRBJ1-2 for the parts outside the CDR3, the full variable domain is KAGVTQTPRYLIKTRGQQVTLSCSPISGHRSVSWYQQTPGQGLQFLFEYFSETQRNKGNFPGRFSGRQFSNSRSEMNVSTLELGDSALYLCASSLYRTGDSGYTFGSGTRLTVV.

This chain joins TRBV4-1 and TRBJ2-5, with D possibly TRBD2 on 5 matching bases. Germline CDR1 is MGHRA and CDR2 is YSYEKL. CDR3 size: 18 residues. Between the trimmed V and J ends, which lost 2 bases and 0 bases, there was a span of 19 bases. The CDR3 region is CASSQSGEESANQETQYF. Here the CDR3 DNA reads TGCGCCAGCAGCCAAAGCGGAGAGGAGTCGGCGAACCAAGAGACCCAGTACTTC.

The rearrangement links TRBV5-6 to TRBJ2-7; D may be TRBD2 (6 bases). CDR1 is SGHDT and CDR2 is YYEEEE in the germline V gene. This CDR3 contains 13 residues. V lost 4 bases and J lost 3, with 11 bases in between. The CDR3 reads CASSLDGSYEQYF. The CDR3 DNA sequence: TGTGCCAGCAGCCTTGACGGGAGCTACGAGCAGTACTTC.